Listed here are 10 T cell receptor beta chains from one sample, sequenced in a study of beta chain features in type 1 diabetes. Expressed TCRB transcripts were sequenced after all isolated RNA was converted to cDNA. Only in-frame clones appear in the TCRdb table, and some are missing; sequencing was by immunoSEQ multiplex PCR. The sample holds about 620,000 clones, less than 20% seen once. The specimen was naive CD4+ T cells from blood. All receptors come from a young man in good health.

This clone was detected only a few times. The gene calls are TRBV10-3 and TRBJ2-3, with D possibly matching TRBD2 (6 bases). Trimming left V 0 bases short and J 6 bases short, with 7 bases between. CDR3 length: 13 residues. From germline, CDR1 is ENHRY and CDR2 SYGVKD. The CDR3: CAISESSGDTQYF. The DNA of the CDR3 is TGTGCCATCAGTGAGTCGAGCGGGGATACGCAGTATTTT.

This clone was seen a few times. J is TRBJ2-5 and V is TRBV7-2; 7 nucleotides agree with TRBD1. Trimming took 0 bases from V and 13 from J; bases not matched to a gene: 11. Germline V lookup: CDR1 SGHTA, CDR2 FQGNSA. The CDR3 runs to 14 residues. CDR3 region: CASSLAEQGFSAYF. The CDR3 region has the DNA TGTGCCAGCAGCTTAGCTGAACAGGGGTTTTCGGCGTACTTC.

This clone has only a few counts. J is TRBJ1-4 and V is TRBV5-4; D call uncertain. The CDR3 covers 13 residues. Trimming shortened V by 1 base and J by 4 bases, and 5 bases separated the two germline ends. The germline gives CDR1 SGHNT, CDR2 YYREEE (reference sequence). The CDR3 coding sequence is TGTGCCAGCAGCTTGAATATTAATGAAAAACTGTTTTTT. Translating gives CASSLNINEKLFF.

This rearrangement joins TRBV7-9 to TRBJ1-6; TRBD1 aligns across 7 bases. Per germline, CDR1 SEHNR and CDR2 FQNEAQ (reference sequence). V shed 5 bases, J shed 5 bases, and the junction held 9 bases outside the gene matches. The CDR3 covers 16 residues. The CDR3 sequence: CASSPQTGRNNSPLHF. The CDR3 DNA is TGTGCCAGCAGCCCCCAGACAGGGAGAAATAATTCACCCCTCCACTTT.

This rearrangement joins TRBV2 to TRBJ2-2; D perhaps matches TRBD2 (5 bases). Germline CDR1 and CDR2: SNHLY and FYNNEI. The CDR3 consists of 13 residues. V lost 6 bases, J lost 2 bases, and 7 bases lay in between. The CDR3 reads CASRAENTGELFF. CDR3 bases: TGTGCCAGCAGAGCGGAAAACACCGGGGAGCTGTTTTTT.

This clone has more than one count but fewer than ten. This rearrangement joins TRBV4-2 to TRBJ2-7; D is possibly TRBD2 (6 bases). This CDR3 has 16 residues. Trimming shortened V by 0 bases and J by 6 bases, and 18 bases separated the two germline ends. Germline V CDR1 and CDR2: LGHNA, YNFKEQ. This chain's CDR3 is CASSQDGPGAGGEQYF. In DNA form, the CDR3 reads TGTGCCAGCAGCCAAGATGGTCCGGGAGCAGGCGGCGAGCAGTACTTC.

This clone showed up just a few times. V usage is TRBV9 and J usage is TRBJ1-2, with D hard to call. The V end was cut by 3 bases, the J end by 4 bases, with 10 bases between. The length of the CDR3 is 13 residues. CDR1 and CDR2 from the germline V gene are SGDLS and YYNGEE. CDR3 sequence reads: CASSARRSYGYTF. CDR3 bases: TGTGCCAGCAGCGCCCGGAGGAGCTATGGCTACACCTTC.

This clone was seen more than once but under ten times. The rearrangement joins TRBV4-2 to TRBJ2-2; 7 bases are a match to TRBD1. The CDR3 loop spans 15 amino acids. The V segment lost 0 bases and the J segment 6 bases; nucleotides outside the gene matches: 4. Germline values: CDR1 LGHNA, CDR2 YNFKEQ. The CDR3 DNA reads TGTGCCAGCAGCCAAGACCGACAGGGCCCCGGGGAGCTGTTTTTT. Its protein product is CASSQDRQGPGELFF.

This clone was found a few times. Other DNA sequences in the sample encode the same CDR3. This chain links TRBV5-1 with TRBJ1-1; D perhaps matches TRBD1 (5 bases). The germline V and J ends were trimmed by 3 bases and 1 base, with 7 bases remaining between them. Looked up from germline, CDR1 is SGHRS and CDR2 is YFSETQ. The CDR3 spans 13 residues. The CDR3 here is CASSSQGNTEAFF. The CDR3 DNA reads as TGCGCCAGCAGCTCGCAGGGGAACACTGAAGCTTTCTTT.

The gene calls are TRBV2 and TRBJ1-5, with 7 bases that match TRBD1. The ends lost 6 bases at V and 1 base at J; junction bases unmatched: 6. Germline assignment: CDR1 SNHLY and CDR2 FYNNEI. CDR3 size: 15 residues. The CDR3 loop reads CASRGDSLSNQPQHF. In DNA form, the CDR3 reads TGTGCCAGCAGGGGGGACAGTTTAAGCAATCAGCCCCAGCATTTT.